These 13 T cell receptor beta chains share one sample of origin, sequenced in a study of T cell repertoires in cytomegalovirus infection. TCRdb re-derived calls from the reads in MiXCR, one entry per CDR3 protein. This table has some 270,000 distinct CDR3 sequences, about a sixth appearing once. Sequencing was done on a sample of CD8+ T cells from PBMCs. These receptors were taken from a human donor in good health (CMV status not recorded). Some clones in this sample may be carry-over from other donors' samples.

This clonotype was recorded many times. The V and J genes are TRBV25-1 and TRBJ2-7; TRBD2 matches at 7 bases. In germline, CDR1 is MGHDK, CDR2 SYGVNS. The CDR3 length is 16 residues. J gave up 0 bases and V 0 bases, and 5 bases lay outside the gene matches. CDR3 DNA sequence: TGTGCCAGCAGTGAATACGGGCGGGGGACCTCCTACGAGCAGTACTTC. This codes for CASSEYGRGTSYEQYF.

CDR3 residues: CASSLDPTTNEKLFF. CDR3 bases: TGTGCCAGCAGCTTGGACCCGACAACTAATGAAAAACTGTTTTTT. The chain employs TRBV5-4 and TRBJ1-4; D remains ambiguous. The CDR3 covers 15 residues. Germline V gives CDR1 SGHNT, CDR2 YYREEE (reference sequence). The V end lost 0 bases, the J end lost 0 bases, and 6 bases lay between the germline ends.

This clonotype has only a few counts. The genes are TRBV19 and TRBJ2-7; weak D call: TRBD1 (5 bases). V gave up 1 base and J gave up 0 bases, with 7 bases separating them. Germline V gene data show CDR1 as LNHDA and CDR2 as SQIVND (reference sequence). This CDR3 has 14 amino acids. Here the CDR3 reads CASSIVGASYEQYF. The CDR3, as DNA: TGTGCCAGTAGTATAGTAGGGGCCTCCTACGAGCAGTACTTC. The full variable domain, with the rest looked up from reference TRBV19 and TRBJ2-7, is DGGITQSPKYLFRKEGQNVTLSCEQNLNHDAMYWYRQDPGQGLRLIYYSQIVNDFQKGDIAEGYSVSREKKESFPLTVTSAQKNPTAFYLCASSIVGASYEQYFGPGTRLTVT.

This clonotype was recorded a few times. V gene TRBV5-5 combines with J gene TRBJ1-6; TRBD1 might be the D (6 bases). From germline, CDR1 is SGHKS and CDR2 YYEKEE (reference sequence). The CDR3 loop spans 17 amino acids. The V end was cut by 6 bases, the J end by 4 bases, with 20 bases between. As DNA, the CDR3 is TGTGCCAGCACCCAACTCGGGGGCGCGGGGTATAATTCACCCCTCCACTTT. Translated: CASTQLGGAGYNSPLHF.

The chain combines TRBV20-1 with TRBJ2-1, with TRBD2 identical over 13 bases. The CDR3 consists of 16 residues. After removal of 6 bases from V and 7 bases from J, the junction contained 12 bases not matched to a gene. Germline V gives CDR1 DFQATT, CDR2 SNEGSKA (reference sequence). Written as DNA, the CDR3 is TGCAGTGCCGAAACACTAGCGGGGGGGCCGGAGAATGAGCAGTTCTTC. It codes for CSAETLAGGPENEQFF.

This clonotype was counted between two and nine times. The genes are TRBV7-9 and TRBJ1-1, with 7 bases matching TRBD1. The CDR3 has 15 residues. Germline-derived CDR1 and CDR2 are SEHNR and FQNEAQ (reference sequence). Germline trimming cut 5 bases from V and 6 bases from J; bases unmatched to any gene: 12. The CDR3 loop reads CASSHGQAKGPEAFF. The CDR3 nucleotides read TGTGCCAGCAGCCACGGACAGGCGAAAGGGCCTGAAGCTTTCTTT. The whole variable domain, remainder taken from reference TRBV7-9 and TRBJ1-1, is DTGVSQNPRHKITKRGQNVTFRCDPISEHNRLYWYRQTLGQGPEFLTYFQNEAQLEKSRLLSDRFSAERPKGSFSTLEIQRTEQGDSAMYLCASSHGQAKGPEAFFGQGTRLTVV.

This clonotype has more than one count but fewer than ten. The rearrangement uses TRBV6-2 or TRBV6-3 and TRBJ1-5; D is ambiguous. The CDR3 length is 17 residues. In germline, CDR1 is MNHEY, CDR2 SVGEGT. Trimming took off 0 bases at V and 2 bases at J, with 14 bases between the two ends. This CDR3 reads CASSYSVAALGNQPQHF. CDR3 in DNA: TGTGCCAGCAGTTACTCAGTAGCAGCCTTGGGCAATCAGCCCCAGCATTTT.

Only one count was recorded for this clonotype. A much larger clone lies one base from this, so it may be a read error. This chain connects TRBV4-3 to TRBJ2-3; a weak D match, TRBD2 (6 bases). There are 16 residues in the CDR3. Looked up from germline, CDR1 is LGHNA and CDR2 is YSLEER. For the CDR3, the DNA is TGCGCCATCAGCCAAGATCGGGCGGGAAGCACAGATACGCAGTATTTT. Protein product: CAISQDRAGSTDTQYF.

The rearrangement uses TRBV27 and TRBJ2-7, with D tentatively TRBD1 or TRBD2 (5 bases each). The CDR3 extends over 17 amino acids. V gave up 3 bases and J gave up 0 bases, with 18 bases separating them. Germline lookup yields CDR1 MNHEY and CDR2 SMNVEV (reference sequence). The CDR3 loop reads CASSFIGAHTSSYEQYF. The DNA of the CDR3 is TGTGCCAGCAGTTTCATCGGGGCCCACACGAGCTCCTACGAGCAGTACTTC.

The rearrangement joins TRBV7-9 to TRBJ1-1; no clear D gene. This CDR3 has 15 amino acids. V shed 5 bases and J shed 0 bases, with 13 bases lying between them. Germline V gene data show CDR1 as SEHNR and CDR2 as FQNEAQ (reference sequence). DNA for the CDR3: TGTGCCAGCAGCCCCCCCGGAGCGATGAACACTGAAGCTTTCTTT. Translating gives CASSPPGAMNTEAFF.

This clonotype occurred a few times. This chain connects TRBV19 to TRBJ1-1; D is uncertain. CDR1 and CDR2 from the germline V gene are LNHDA and SQIVND (reference sequence). The CDR3 has 14 amino acids. The V and J ends lost 1 base and 4 bases respectively, with 10 bases between them. CDR3 protein: CASSIVPDITEAFF. The CDR3 region has the DNA TGTGCCAGTAGTATAGTCCCAGACATCACTGAAGCTTTCTTT.

Ten or more counts support this clonotype. The rearrangement uses TRBV9 and TRBJ1-1; no clear D. V was clipped by 0 bases and J by 1 base, with 13 bases between them. The V gene's germline CDR1 is SGDLS and CDR2 YYNGEE. The CDR3 sequence is 16 residues long. CDR3 sequence reads: CASSVGADLRNTEAFF. The CDR3 coding sequence is TGTGCCAGCAGCGTAGGTGCAGACCTTAGGAACACTGAAGCTTTCTTT.

The rearrangement links TRBV12-3 or TRBV12-4 to TRBJ2-3, with D perhaps TRBD1 (7 bases). Deletions cut 7 bases from V and 3 bases from J, with 14 bases between. This CDR3 region has 14 residues. The CDR3 loop is CASTPGGQTDTQYF. Here the CDR3 DNA reads TGTGCCAGCACTCCAGGGGGGCAGACAGATACGCAGTATTTT.